This T cell receptor beta chain was identified in a study of T cells after posttransplantation cyclophosphamide. About this clone itself: Its antigen is not identified.

General study results and limits: Later blood repertoires were often dominated by clones from the donor CD8+ memory compartment.

Methotrexate plus calcineurin inhibitor accompanied controls' myeloablative marrow transplants; sampling was 1 year later. Per the germline V gene, CDR1 is WSHSY and CDR2 is SAAADI. J lost 10 bases, V lost 6 bases, and 7 bases had no gene match. The CDR3 length is 14 residues. Assay: immunoSEQ multiplex PCR; the TCRdb copy retains only in-frame clones and omits some. This sample has about 16,000 clones, with 80% to 90% found just once. The sequence derives from a male patient aged 45-60 years who received an allogeneic stem cell transplant from an unrelated donor, was CMV-positive, and had chronic GVHD only. Part of the T cell pool may stem from the graft donor. Sequencing used PBMCs, obtained after an allogeneic stem cell transplant with a calcineurin inhibitor and methotrexate. J is TRBJ1-6 and V is TRBV10-2, with 9 positions matching TRBD1. CDR3 region: CASRAGTGTSPLHF. The CDR3 nucleotides read TGCGCCAGCAGGGCCGGGACAGGGACCTCACCCCTCCACTTT.